The 19 T cell receptor beta chains listed next were all sequenced from one sample in a study of blood T cells in healthy people across ages. Through a sample-barcoded 5' primer and a J-beta primer mix, a second PCR was run for roughly 6 to 11 cycles. TCRdb re-derived calls from the 5' RACE reads in MiXCR, one entry per CDR3 protein. The repertoire includes about 1.8 million distinct CDR3 sequences, around 48% of them detected once, and 2.1% sits in the top ten. Sequencing was performed on blood. Every receptor here comes from a woman between 35 and 50 years old in good health.

In its sample, this clonotype was seen a few times. In DNA form, the CDR3 reads TGTGCCAGCAGCCCAGGGGGGCGGAAGACAGATACGCAGTATTTT. This gives the protein CASSPGGRKTDTQYF. The rearrangement links TRBV13 to TRBJ2-3; D may be TRBD1 (7 bases). CDR1 and CDR2 from the germline V gene are PRHDT and FYEKMQ (reference sequence). The CDR3 has 15 residues. The ends were cut back, 5 bases at V and 3 bases at J, with 15 bases in the middle.

The chain has TRBV5-1 and TRBJ2-5, with D unclear. Trimming removed 5 bases at V and 3 bases at J, with 14 bases between. CDR3 length equals 14 residues. Germline values: CDR1 SGHRS, CDR2 YFSETQ. CDR3 amino acids: CASRWAGPEETQYF. The CDR3, as DNA: TGCGCCAGCAGGTGGGCAGGACCCGAAGAGACCCAGTACTTC.

The J gene is TRBJ2-5, the V gene TRBV4-3; D ambiguous. The germline V gene has CDR1 LGHNA and CDR2 YSLEER. The germline V and J ends were trimmed by 5 bases and 11 bases, with 21 bases remaining between them. This CDR3 contains 14 residues. CDR3 bases: TGCGCCAGCAGCTTGACCTGGGGTCCCAATGAGCAGTACTTC. As protein: CASSLTWGPNEQYF.

This chain joins TRBV27 and TRBJ1-5; TRBD1 matches at 10 bases. In germline, CDR1 is MNHEY, CDR2 SMNVEV (reference sequence). V shed 6 bases, J shed 6 bases, and the junction held 5 bases outside the gene matches. The CDR3 has 14 residues. The CDR3 sequence is CASRPTGGFQPQHF. The CDR3 nucleotides read TGTGCCAGCAGACCGACAGGGGGCTTTCAGCCCCAGCATTTT.

The chain links TRBV20-1 to TRBJ2-1; 13 positions agree with TRBD2. After removal of 3 bases from V and 6 bases from J, the junction contained 5 bases not matched to a gene. The CDR3 is made up of 15 amino acids. The germline V gene encodes CDR1 DFQATT and CDR2 SNEGSKA (reference sequence). The CDR3 nucleotides read TGCAGTGCTAGCTGGACTAGCGGGGGCCCCAATGAGCAGTTCTTC. Translated, it gives CSASWTSGGPNEQFF.

The V and J genes are TRBV6-2 or TRBV6-3 and TRBJ2-1; D tentatively reads TRBD1 or TRBD2 (7 bases each). Trimming shortened V by 8 bases and J by 1 base, and 15 bases separated the two germline ends. This CDR3 comprises 15 residues. Looked up from germline, CDR1 is MNHEY and CDR2 is SVGEGT. The CDR3, as DNA: TGTGCCAGCGCTTCAGGGGGGGGTTCCTACAATGAGCAGTTCTTC. It yields the protein CASASGGGSYNEQFF.

The chain has TRBV3-1 and TRBJ2-1; D might be TRBD2 (7 bases). This CDR3 comprises 13 residues. CDR1 is LGHDT and CDR2 is YNNKEL in the germline V gene (reference sequence). V shed 8 bases and J shed 7 bases, with 15 bases lying between them. The CDR3 nucleotides read TGTGCCAGCGGCACGGGGGGCCAGAATGAGCAGTTCTTC. It is translated as CASGTGGQNEQFF.

CDR3 sequence: CASRVAGPNYYEQYF. As DNA, the CDR3 is TGCGCCAGCAGGGTGGCAGGGCCGAACTACTACGAGCAGTACTTC. The chain combines TRBV5-1 with TRBJ2-7; D perhaps matches TRBD1 (5 bases). Trimming pared 5 bases from V and 3 bases from J, leaving 18 bases between. This CDR3 has 15 amino acids. The V gene's germline CDR1 is SGHRS and CDR2 YFSETQ.

The gene calls are TRBV27 and TRBJ2-1, with 11 bases that match TRBD2. The V gene's germline CDR1 is MNHEY and CDR2 SMNVEV (reference sequence). V lost 3 bases and J lost 7; bases outside the gene matches: 5. The CDR3 runs to 15 residues. CDR3 in amino acids: CASSFWTSGPNEQFF. The CDR3, as DNA: TGTGCCAGCAGTTTCTGGACTAGCGGGCCAAATGAGCAGTTCTTC.

In this sample, this clonotype turned up a few times. The CDR3 spells CASSYTLQGNQPQHF. CDR3 sequence (DNA): TGTGCCAGCAGTTACACCTTACAGGGAAATCAGCCCCAGCATTTT. The chain has TRBV6-2 or TRBV6-3 and TRBJ1-5; maybe TRBD1 (6 bases). Deletions cut 2 bases from V and 4 bases from J, with 12 bases between. Per germline, CDR1 MNHEY and CDR2 SVGEGT. The CDR3 extends over 15 amino acids.

With respect to this clonotype: At one end the junction does not follow the germline gene, possibly because of a read error. The CDR3 is CASSQGPEKLFF. The DNA for the CDR3 is TGTGCCAGCAGTCAAGGCCCGGAAAAACTGTTTTTT. This chain connects TRBV4-1 to TRBJ1-4, with unresolved D. This CDR3 spans 12 amino acids. Germline V CDR1 and CDR2: MGHRA, YSYEKL.

Turning to this clonotype: Because the CDR3's place on the DNA is in doubt, the DNA is left out and the CDR3 is given as listed by TCRdb. The chain couples TRBV6-4 to TRBJ2-1; the D call of TRBD2 is as the table states it, not checked on the DNA. CDR1 is MRHNA and CDR2 is SNTAGT in the germline V gene. Counting both end residues, the CDR3 totals 14 amino acids. CDR3 amino acids: CASILAGSYNEQFF.

This chain connects TRBV19 to TRBJ1-5; D gene uncertain. The germline V gene has CDR1 LNHDA and CDR2 SQIVND (reference sequence). V gave up 6 bases and J gave up 3 bases, with 9 bases separating them. This CDR3 spans 13 amino acids. CDR3 in amino acids: CASRRQLNQPQHF. Written as DNA, the CDR3 is TGTGCCAGTAGGAGGCAGCTCAATCAGCCCCAGCATTTT.

The rearrangement uses TRBV20-1 and TRBJ1-6; TRBD1 might be the D (5 bases). The V end lost 3 bases, the J end lost 3 bases, and 9 bases lay between the germline ends. The CDR3 is 14 amino acids. Germline CDR1 DFQATT, CDR2 SNEGSKA (reference sequence). CDR3 sequence: CSASKGIYNSPLHF. CDR3 nucleotides: TGCAGTGCTAGTAAGGGGATCTATAATTCACCCCTCCACTTT.

This clonotype was observed a single time. This rearrangement joins TRBV6-5 to TRBJ2-1, with D unresolved. The CDR3 extends over 15 amino acids. Germline values: CDR1 MNHEY, CDR2 SVGAGI. V lost 2 bases and J 0 bases, leaving 8 bases between the germline ends. In nucleotides, the CDR3 is TGTGCCAGCAGTTACCGAACAAGCTCCTACAATGAGCAGTTCTTC. This translates into CASSYRTSSYNEQFF.

In regard to this clonotype: At one boundary the junction diverges from the germline segment, which might be a read error. The chain carries TRBV6-2 or TRBV6-3 and TRBJ1-4, with TRBD1 matching over 11 bases. The length of the CDR3 is 16 residues. Germline V gene lookup returns CDR1 MNHEY and CDR2 SVGEGT. The CDR3 nucleotides are TGTGCCAGCAGTTACCTCGGACAGGGGGCGAATGGAAAACTGTTTTTT. Encoded protein: CASSYLGQGANGKLFF.

V gene TRBV24-1 combines with J gene TRBJ2-2, with TRBD1 matching over 9 bases. With V trimmed by 4 bases and J by 8 bases, 7 bases remained unmatched. The CDR3 spans 15 residues. Germline lookup yields CDR1 KGHDR and CDR2 SFDVKD. CDR3 coding DNA: TGTGCCACCAGTGAAACCGGGACAGGGATTGGGGAGCTGTTTTTT. Encoded protein: CATSETGTGIGELFF.

This clonotype was counted only a few times. This chain uses TRBV2 with TRBJ2-3; TRBD2 matches at 9 bases. Germline V lookup: CDR1 SNHLY, CDR2 FYNNEI. J lost 2 bases, V lost 8 bases, and 5 bases had no gene match. The CDR3 sequence is 14 residues long. The chain's CDR3 is CASGAGGTTDTQYF. The CDR3 DNA follows: TGTGCCAGCGGGGCGGGGGGGACCACAGATACGCAGTATTTT. Together with reference TRBV2 and TRBJ2-3, the CDR3 gives the full variable domain: EPEVTQTPSHQVTQMGQEVILRCVPISNHLYFYWYRQILGQKVEFLVSFYNNEISEKSEIFDDQFSVERPDGSNFTLKIRSTKLEDSAMYFCASGAGGTTDTQYFGPGTRLTVL.

This clonotype was detected only a few times. This chain links TRBV6-5 with TRBJ2-1; the match to TRBD2 covers 7 bases. Unmatched junction bases numbered 9, after V lost 5 bases and J lost 8 bases. CDR3 length: 14 residues. Germline CDR1 and CDR2: MNHEY and SVGAGI. This CDR3 is CASSIRTSGDEQFF. The CDR3 DNA reads as TGTGCCAGCAGTATCCGGACTAGTGGCGATGAGCAGTTCTTC.